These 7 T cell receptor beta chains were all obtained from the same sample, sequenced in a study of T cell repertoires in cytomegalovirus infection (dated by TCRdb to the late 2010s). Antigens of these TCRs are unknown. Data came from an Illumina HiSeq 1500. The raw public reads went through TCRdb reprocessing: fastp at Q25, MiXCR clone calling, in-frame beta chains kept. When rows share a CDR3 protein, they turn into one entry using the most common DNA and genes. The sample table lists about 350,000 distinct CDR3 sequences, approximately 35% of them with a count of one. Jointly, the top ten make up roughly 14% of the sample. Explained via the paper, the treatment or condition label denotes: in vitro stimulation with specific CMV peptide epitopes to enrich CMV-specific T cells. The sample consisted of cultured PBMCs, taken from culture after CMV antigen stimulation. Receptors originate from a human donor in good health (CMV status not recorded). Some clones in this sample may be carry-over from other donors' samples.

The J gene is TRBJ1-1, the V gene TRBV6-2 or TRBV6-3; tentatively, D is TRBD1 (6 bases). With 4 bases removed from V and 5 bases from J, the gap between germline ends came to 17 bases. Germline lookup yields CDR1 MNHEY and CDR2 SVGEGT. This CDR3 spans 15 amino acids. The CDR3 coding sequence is TGTGCCAGCAGTTCCGTTGTTAGGGGGTTTACTGAAGCTTTCTTT. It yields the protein CASSSVVRGFTEAFF.

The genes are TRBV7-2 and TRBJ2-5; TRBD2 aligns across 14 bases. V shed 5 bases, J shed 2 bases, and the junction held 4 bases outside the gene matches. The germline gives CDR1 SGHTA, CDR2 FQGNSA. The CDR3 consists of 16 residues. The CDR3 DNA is TGTGCCAGCAGCCAGGGACTAGCGGGGGCACAAGAGACCCAGTACTTC. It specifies CASSQGLAGAQETQYF.

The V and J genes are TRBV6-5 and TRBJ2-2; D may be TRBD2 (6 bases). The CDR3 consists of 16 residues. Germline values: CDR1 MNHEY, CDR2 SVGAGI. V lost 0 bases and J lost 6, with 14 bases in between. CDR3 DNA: TGTGCCAGCAGTTACTCAGGAGGGATGTACCCCGGGGAGCTGTTTTTT. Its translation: CASSYSGGMYPGELFF.

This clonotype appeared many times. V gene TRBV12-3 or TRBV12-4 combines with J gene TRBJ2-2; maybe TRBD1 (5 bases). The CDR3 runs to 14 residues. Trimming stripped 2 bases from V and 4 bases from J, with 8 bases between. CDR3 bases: TGTGCCAGCAGTTTAATTAGGGGCACCGGGGAGCTGTTTTTT. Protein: CASSLIRGTGELFF.

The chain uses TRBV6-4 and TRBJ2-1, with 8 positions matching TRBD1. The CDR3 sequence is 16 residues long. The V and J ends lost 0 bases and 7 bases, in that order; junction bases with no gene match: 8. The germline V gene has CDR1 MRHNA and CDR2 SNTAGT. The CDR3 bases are TGTGCCAGCAGTGACTCTTACCGGGACAGGTCTAATGAGCAGTTCTTC. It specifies CASSDSYRDRSNEQFF.

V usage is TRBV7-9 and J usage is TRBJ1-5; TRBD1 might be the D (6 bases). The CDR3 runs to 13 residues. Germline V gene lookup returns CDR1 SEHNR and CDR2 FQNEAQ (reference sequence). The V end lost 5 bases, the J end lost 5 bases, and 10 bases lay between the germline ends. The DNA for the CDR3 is TGTGCCAGCAGCGAAAACAGGGATCAGCCCCAGCATTTT. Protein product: CASSENRDQPQHF.

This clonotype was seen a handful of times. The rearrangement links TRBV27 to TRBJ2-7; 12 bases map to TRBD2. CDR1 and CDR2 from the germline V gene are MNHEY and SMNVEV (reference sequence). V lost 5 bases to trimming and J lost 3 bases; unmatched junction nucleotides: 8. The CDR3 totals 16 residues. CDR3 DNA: TGTGCCAGCAGTCCTATGACTAGCGGGAGAATCTACGAGCAGTACGTC. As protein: CASSPMTSGRIYEQYV.